A single sample is the source of the 5 T cell receptor beta chains below, sequenced in a study of beta chain features in type 1 diabetes. Expressed TCRB transcripts were sequenced because the isolated RNA had all been reverse transcribed beforehand. Libraries were prepared by immunoSEQ multiplex PCR; TCRdb keeps only in-frame clonotypes and omits some of them. The table records about 370,000 clones, approximately 15% of them present only once. The specimen sequenced was naive CD4+ T cells from blood. The receptors here all came from a woman aged 18-29 years in good health.

This clone showed up just a few times. The chain carries TRBV25-1 and TRBJ2-2, with a possible D match to TRBD1 (5 bases). This CDR3 region has 15 residues. The ends were cut back, 2 bases at V and 7 bases at J, with 14 bases in the middle. The germline CDR1 and CDR2 sequences are MGHDK and SYGVNS. The CDR3 DNA reads as TGTGCCAGCAGTGAAATAGCAGGGATTGGCGGGGAGCTGTTTTTT. Translating it yields CASSEIAGIGGELFF. Full variable domain (remainder filled in from reference TRBV25-1 and TRBJ2-2): EADIYQTPRYLVIGTGKKITLECSQTMGHDKMYWYQQDPGMELHLIHYSYGVNSTEKGDLSSESTVSRIRTEHFPLTLESARPSHTSQYLCASSEIAGIGGELFFGEGSRLTVL.

The chain links TRBV5-4 to TRBJ2-6, with D hard to call. The CDR3 length is 16 residues. Germline V gene lookup returns CDR1 SGHNT and CDR2 YYREEE (reference sequence). The V gene lost 4 bases and the J gene lost 0 bases, with 11 bases spanning the gap. The CDR3 bases are TGTGCCAGCAGCGCCGACATGAACTCTGGGGCCAACGTCCTGACTTTC. Translated: CASSADMNSGANVLTF.

This clone was observed once. In DNA form, the CDR3 reads TGTGCCACCAGCAGAGAATACTACGAGCAGTACTTC. This codes for CATSREYYEQYF. The rearrangement links TRBV15 to TRBJ2-7, with D unresolved. Trimming cost V 0 bases and J 3 bases, with 3 bases left between them. This CDR3 is built from 12 residues. Germline-derived CDR1 and CDR2 are LNHNV and YYDKDF (reference sequence).

V and J are TRBV5-1 and TRBJ2-3; 10 bases line up with TRBD1. The germline CDR1 and CDR2 sequences are SGHRS and YFSETQ. The V segment lost 4 bases and the J segment 5 bases; nucleotides outside the gene matches: 7. The CDR3 runs 15 residues. Written as DNA, the CDR3 is TGCGCCAGCAGCGGGACGACAGGGGGCGGAGATACGCAGTATTTT. The encoded protein is CASSGTTGGGDTQYF.

This clone appeared a few times. This rearrangement joins TRBV27 to TRBJ2-3; 9 bases are a match to TRBD2. Looked up from germline, CDR1 is MNHEY and CDR2 is SMNVEV (reference sequence). The CDR3 extends over 18 amino acids. V lost 4 bases, J lost 3 bases, and 14 bases stayed unmatched. The DNA of the CDR3 is TGTGCCAGCAGTTCCCCGGTAGTTAGCGGGAGTGTGACAGATACGCAGTATTTT. It yields the protein CASSSPVVSGSVTDTQYF.